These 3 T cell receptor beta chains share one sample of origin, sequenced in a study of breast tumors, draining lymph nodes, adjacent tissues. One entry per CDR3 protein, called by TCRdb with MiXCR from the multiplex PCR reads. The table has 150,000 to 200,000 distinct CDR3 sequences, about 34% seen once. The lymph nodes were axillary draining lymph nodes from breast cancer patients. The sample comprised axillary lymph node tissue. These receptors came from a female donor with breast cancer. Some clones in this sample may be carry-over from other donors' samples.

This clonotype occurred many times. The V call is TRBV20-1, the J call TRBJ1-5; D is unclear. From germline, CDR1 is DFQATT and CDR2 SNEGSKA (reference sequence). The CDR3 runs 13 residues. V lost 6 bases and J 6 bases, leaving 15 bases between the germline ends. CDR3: CSAHGFGFQPQHF. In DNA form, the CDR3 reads TGCAGTGCCCACGGGTTTGGTTTTCAGCCCCAGCATTTT.

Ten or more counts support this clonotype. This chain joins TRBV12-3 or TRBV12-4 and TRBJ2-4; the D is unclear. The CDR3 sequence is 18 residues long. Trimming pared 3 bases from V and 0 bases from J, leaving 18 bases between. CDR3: CASSLVVGKQLAKNIQYF. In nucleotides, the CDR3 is TGTGCCAGCAGTTTGGTCGTGGGGAAACAGCTAGCCAAAAACATTCAGTACTTC.

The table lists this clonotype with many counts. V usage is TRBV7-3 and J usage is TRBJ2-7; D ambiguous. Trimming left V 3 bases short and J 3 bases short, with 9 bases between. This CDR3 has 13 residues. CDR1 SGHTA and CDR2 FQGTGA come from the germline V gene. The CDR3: CASSFGGDYEQYF. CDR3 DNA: TGTGCCAGCAGCTTCGGCGGAGACTACGAGCAGTACTTC.